The 11 T cell receptor beta chains listed next were all sequenced from one sample in a study of response to subunit inactivated influenza vaccine. TCRdb passed the RT-PCR reads through MiXCR, listing each CDR3 protein once. The sample records roughly 780,000 distinct CDR3 sequences, approximately 17% being singletons. Specimen: PBMCs from blood, collected roughly 5 days after vaccination. The receptors originated from a man between 45 and 60 years old who received an inactivated influenza vaccine.

This clonotype is a singleton in its sample. The chain is built from TRBV19 and TRBJ2-3; D is perhaps TRBD2 (6 bases). Germline lookup yields CDR1 LNHDA and CDR2 SQIVND (reference sequence). The V gene lost 5 bases and the J gene lost 1 base, with 16 bases spanning the gap. The CDR3 has 16 amino acids. The CDR3 bases are TGTGCCAGTAGTCCCCGGGAGCGGTTACGCACAGATACGCAGTATTTT. This codes for CASSPRERLRTDTQYF. Supplemented by reference TRBV19 and TRBJ2-3, the full variable domain reads DGGITQSPKYLFRKEGQNVTLSCEQNLNHDAMYWYRQDPGQGLRLIYYSQIVNDFQKGDIAEGYSVSREKKESFPLTVTSAQKNPTAFYLCASSPRERLRTDTQYFGPGTRLTVL.

This sequence joins TRBV20-1 and TRBJ2-5, with 10 bases aligning to TRBD2. The CDR3 covers 14 residues. V lost 5 bases and J lost 1; bases outside the gene matches: 4. Germline CDR1 and CDR2: DFQATT and SNEGSKA (reference sequence). The chain's CDR3 is CSAEIAGGQETQYF. In DNA, the CDR3 is TGCAGTGCTGAAATAGCGGGAGGCCAAGAGACCCAGTACTTC.

This chain joins TRBV10-3 and TRBJ2-2; 8 bases line up with TRBD1. The V segment lost 6 bases and the J segment 5 bases; nucleotides outside the gene matches: 2. This CDR3 contains 13 residues. Looked up from germline, CDR1 is ENHRY and CDR2 is SYGVKD. The CDR3: CAISQGATGELFF. DNA of the CDR3: TGTGCCATCAGCCAGGGGGCTACCGGGGAGCTGTTTTTT.

This clonotype was counted a few times. The V gene is TRBV24-1, the J gene TRBJ2-1; either TRBD1 or TRBD2 may supply D (5 bases each). Germline lookup yields CDR1 KGHDR and CDR2 SFDVKD. The CDR3 is 16 amino acids. The V end was cut by 3 bases, the J end by 4 bases, with 15 bases between. The CDR3 DNA sequence: TGTGCCACCAGTGATCCCGGGACCGGGGCGTACAATGAGCAGTTCTTC. Translated, it gives CATSDPGTGAYNEQFF.

A few counts support this clonotype. This chain uses TRBV9 with TRBJ2-7; D perhaps matches TRBD1 (6 bases). This CDR3 contains 13 residues. From germline, CDR1 is SGDLS and CDR2 YYNGEE. The V gene lost 3 bases and the J gene lost 3 bases, with 10 bases spanning the gap. The CDR3 DNA reads TGTGCCAGCAGCGGGGACAAGGGCTACGAGCAGTACTTC. Protein: CASSGDKGYEQYF.

This clonotype was counted a few times. The chain recombines TRBV29-1 with TRBJ2-5; a weak D match, TRBD2 (7 bases). V dropped 7 bases and J dropped 2 bases, with 26 bases sitting between them. Germline V lookup: CDR1 SQVTM, CDR2 ANQGSEA. This CDR3 is built from 17 residues. The CDR3 sequence is CSGSGGPYDGWQETQYF. The CDR3 coding sequence is TGCAGCGGGTCCGGGGGGCCCTACGACGGGTGGCAAGAGACCCAGTACTTC.

In its sample, this clonotype was seen a few times. V is TRBV28 and J is TRBJ2-5; TRBD1 matches 9 bases. V shed 4 bases and J 0 bases; nucleotides not matched to a gene: 6. Germline-derived CDR1 and CDR2 are MDHEN and SYDVKM. The CDR3 sequence is 16 residues long. The CDR3 coding sequence is TGTGCCAGCAGTTCTCCCGGACAGGGGCACCAAGAGACCCAGTACTTC. Its translation is CASSSPGQGHQETQYF.

Ten or more counts support this clonotype. This chain joins TRBV20-1 and TRBJ2-5; 9 positions match TRBD2. Trimming at V came to 2 bases and at J to 5 bases, leaving 15 bases not matched to a gene. Germline values: CDR1 DFQATT, CDR2 SNEGSKA (reference sequence). The CDR3 length is 17 residues. The CDR3 coding sequence is TGCAGTGCTAGACGCCTGGTCTCGCGGGAGGGCCGTGAGACCCAGTACTTC. It yields the protein CSARRLVSREGRETQYF.

This clonotype has only a few counts. V is TRBV6-1 and J is TRBJ2-5; 12 bases map to TRBD2. The CDR3 loop spans 15 amino acids. The V gene's germline CDR1 is MNHNS and CDR2 SASEGT. The ends lost 8 bases at V and 5 bases at J; junction bases unmatched: 9. CDR3 amino acids: CASYASGGAWETQYF. The DNA for the CDR3 is TGTGCCAGCTATGCTAGCGGGGGGGCATGGGAGACCCAGTACTTC.

The chain carries TRBV6-1 and TRBJ1-5; TRBD1 aligns across 8 bases. Germline CDR1 MNHNS, CDR2 SASEGT. CDR3 length: 17 amino acids. V dropped 6 bases and J dropped 0; count of bases not matched to a gene: 10. The CDR3 region has the DNA TGTGCCAGCAGGGACAGGGTCCATCCTTATAGCAATCAGCCCCAGCATTTT. It encodes CASRDRVHPYSNQPQHF.

This chain links TRBV10-3 with TRBJ1-2; the match to TRBD1 covers 8 bases. Germline-derived CDR1 and CDR2 are ENHRY and SYGVKD. Losses at the gene ends were 5 bases for V and 3 bases for J; bases not matched to a gene: 2. The CDR3 spans 13 residues. The CDR3 nucleotides read TGTGCCATCAGTAAGGGACAGGACTATGGCTACACCTTC. The encoded protein is CAISKGQDYGYTF.